This TCR beta chain derives from a study of CD8+CD57+ T cells in acquired aplastic anemia. Whole-study results and caveats: No significant patient-versus-control difference appeared in CD8+ Simpson's diversity.

This clonotype has just a few counts. Its specificity is not known. CDR3 length: 18 residues. The trim removed 6 bases at V and 8 bases at J, leaving 21 bases unmatched. Germline CDR1 is SGHRS and CDR2 is YFSETQ. Genomic DNA, the template, was used for profiling of the TCR beta VDJ and CDR3. Using its own MiXCR run on the reads, TCRdb lists one record per CDR3 protein. This table holds hundreds of thousands of distinct CDR3 sequences, 60% to 80% found once. The gene calls are TRBV5-1 and TRBJ2-1; 9 bases are shared with TRBD1. This TCR derives from a human donor in good health, serving as a control. The sequencing input was sorted CD4+, CD8+, or CD8+CD57+ T cells (not recorded which) from PBMCs. The CDR3: CASKLSGERDRAYHEQFF. As DNA, the CDR3 is TGCGCCAGCAAACTATCCGGGGAACGGGACAGGGCATATCATGAGCAGTTCTTC.